This passage covers 10 T cell receptor beta chains from one sample sequenced in a study of blood T cell repertoires in COVID-19. Using immunoSEQ multiplex PCR, the repertoire was profiled, and TCRdb retains in-frame clones only, with some absent. The table shows some 130,000 clones, with nearly 85% occurring only once. What was sequenced was peripheral blood. Every receptor here comes from a human donor in a cohort sampled during active COVID-19.

The chain carries TRBV6-6 and TRBJ1-3; D remains ambiguous. CDR3 size: 12 residues. The V end was cut by 6 bases, the J end by 15 bases, with 18 bases between. Germline-derived CDR1 and CDR2 are MNHNY and SVGAGI (reference sequence). The CDR3 loop is CASSHQSTEQYF. The CDR3 nucleotides are TGTGCCAGCAGCCACCAATCGACTGAGCAATATTTT.

This chain links TRBV5-1 with TRBJ2-3; 11 nucleotides align to TRBD1. The CDR3 covers 16 residues. The V gene's germline CDR1 is SGHRS and CDR2 YFSETQ. V was pared by 0 bases and J by 5 bases, with 5 bases of the junction left unmatched. The CDR3 DNA follows: TGCGCCAGCAGCTTGGATAGGACAGGGGGCGGAGATACGCAGTATTTT. It translates to CASSLDRTGGGDTQYF. The full variable domain, in which reference TRBV5-1 and TRBJ2-3 provide the parts outside the CDR3, is KAGVTQTPRYLIKTRGQQVTLSCSPISGHRSVSWYQQTPGQGLQFLFEYFSETQRNKGNFPGRFSGRQFSNSRSEMNVSTLELGDSALYLCASSLDRTGGGDTQYFGPGTRLTVL.

This chain connects TRBV5-1 to TRBJ1-6; 8 positions agree with TRBD1. The ends lost 4 bases at V and 7 bases at J; junction bases unmatched: 10. The germline V gene has CDR1 SGHRS and CDR2 YFSETQ. CDR3 length: 16 amino acids. CDR3 protein: CASSQDRGLPNSPLHF. The CDR3 coding sequence is TGCGCCAGCAGCCAAGACAGGGGACTGCCCAATTCACCCCTCCACTTT. The entire variable domain, with the rest obtained from reference TRBV5-1 and TRBJ1-6, is as follows: KAGVTQTPRYLIKTRGQQVTLSCSPISGHRSVSWYQQTPGQGLQFLFEYFSETQRNKGNFPGRFSGRQFSNSRSEMNVSTLELGDSALYLCASSQDRGLPNSPLHFGNGTRLTVT.

The V and J genes are TRBV3-1 (or the pseudogene TRBV3-2) and TRBJ2-1; weak D call: TRBD1 (5 bases). The CDR3 has 13 residues. Germline V gene sequence: CDR1 LGHDT, CDR2 YNNKEL (reference sequence). The V end was cut by 1 base, the J end by 8 bases, with 9 bases between. The CDR3 region is CASSQVRGYEQFF. The CDR3 coding sequence is TGTGCCAGCAGCCAAGTTAGGGGATATGAGCAGTTCTTC.

This chain connects TRBV24-1 to TRBJ2-2; no firm D call. The V gene's germline CDR1 is KGHDR and CDR2 SFDVKD. Trimming removed 7 bases at V and 2 bases at J, with 16 bases between. The CDR3 sequence is 16 residues long. The CDR3 loop reads CATRPSKPPNTGELFF. Written as DNA, the CDR3 is TGTGCCACCAGACCCAGTAAACCTCCCAACACCGGGGAGCTGTTTTTT.

The gene calls are TRBV27 and TRBJ1-1; D unresolved. Looked up from germline, CDR1 is MNHEY and CDR2 is SMNVEV (reference sequence). The ends were cut back, 0 bases at V and 4 bases at J, with 9 bases in the middle. The CDR3 sequence is 14 residues long. In DNA form, the CDR3 reads TGTGCCAGCAGTTTATCTCGGGGTACCACTGAAGCTTTCTTT. It codes for CASSLSRGTTEAFF.

The chain is built from TRBV11-2 and TRBJ1-4; maybe TRBD1 (5 bases). Germline V gene lookup returns CDR1 SGHAT and CDR2 FQNNGV. Deletions cut 5 bases from V and 8 bases from J, with 15 bases between. The CDR3 runs 14 residues. CDR3 in amino acids: CASSPTRGGEKLFF. In DNA form, the CDR3 reads TGTGCCAGCAGCCCTACCCGGGGGGGAGAAAAACTGTTTTTT.

This clone was observed a handful of times. The V call is TRBV6-5, the J call TRBJ2-6; D ambiguous. V shed 7 bases and J shed 0 bases, with 4 bases lying between them. CDR1 MNHEY and CDR2 SVGAGI come from the germline V gene. The CDR3 runs to 13 residues. CDR3 region: CASKHSGANVLTF. CDR3 DNA: TGTGCCAGCAAGCACTCTGGGGCCAACGTCCTGACTTTC.

V usage is TRBV10-1 and J usage is TRBJ1-2; the match to TRBD1 covers 8 bases. Germline-derived CDR1 and CDR2 are WNHNN and SYGVQD (reference sequence). Trimming cost V 0 bases and J 7 bases; bases outside gene matches: 7. The CDR3 loop spans 15 amino acids. The chain's CDR3 is CASSESDREICGYTF. The CDR3 coding sequence is TGCGCCAGCAGTGAGTCGGACAGGGAAATCTGTGGCTACACCTTC.

The chain combines TRBV7-2 with TRBJ2-2; D not certain. Germline V gene lookup returns CDR1 SGHTA and CDR2 FQGNSA. V was shortened by 1 base and J by 8 bases, with 14 bases between the two germline ends. The CDR3 has 15 amino acids. The CDR3 DNA is TGTGCCAGCAGCTTAGGTCTGGGCCTGGGTGGGGAGCTGTTTTTT. The encoded protein is CASSLGLGLGGELFF.